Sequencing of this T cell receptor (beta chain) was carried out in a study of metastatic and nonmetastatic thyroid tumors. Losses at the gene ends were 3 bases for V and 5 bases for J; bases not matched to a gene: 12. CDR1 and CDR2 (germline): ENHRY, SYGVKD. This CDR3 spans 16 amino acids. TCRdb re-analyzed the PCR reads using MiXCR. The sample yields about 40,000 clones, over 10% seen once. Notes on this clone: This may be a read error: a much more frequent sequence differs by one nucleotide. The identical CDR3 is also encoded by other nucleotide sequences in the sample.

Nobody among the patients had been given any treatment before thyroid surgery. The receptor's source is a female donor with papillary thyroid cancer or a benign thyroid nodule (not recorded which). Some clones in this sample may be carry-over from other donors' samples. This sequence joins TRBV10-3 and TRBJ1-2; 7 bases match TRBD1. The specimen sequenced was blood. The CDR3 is CAISDAARQGDYGYTF. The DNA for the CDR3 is TGTGCCATCAGTGACGCCGCTCGACAGGGTGATTATGGCTACACCTTC.